This TCR beta chain derives from a study of PD-L1 blockade in urothelial cancer. Study-wide context: Male sex and bladder-origin urothelial cancer were recorded for twenty-five of 29 patients. The patients had undergone anywhere from 0 to 3 prior chemotherapy regimens. T cell content in blood samples showed a median of around 140,000.

Germline V gene lookup returns CDR1 MNHNY and CDR2 SVGAGI (reference sequence). The J segment lost 4 bases and the V segment lost 7 bases, leaving 5 bases of the junction unmatched. This CDR3 contains 14 residues. What went into each PCR as a spike was synthetic TCR analog templates. The data were produced by immunoSEQ multiplex PCR, yet TCRdb's version contains in-frame clones alone and is incomplete. The sample gives about 38,000 clones, just under 85% of which show up once; 15% is in the top ten. Sample time point: pretreatment peripheral blood. Sequenced material: PBMCs, taken around atezolizumab (anti-PD-L1) treatment. The TCR sequence derives from a man older than 75 with urothelial cancer. The chain uses TRBV6-6 and TRBJ1-3; 9 bases are a match to TRBD1. DNA of the CDR3: TGTGCCAGCATTACAGGGGGCGCCGGAAACACCATATATTTT. Translated, it gives CASITGGAGNTIYF.